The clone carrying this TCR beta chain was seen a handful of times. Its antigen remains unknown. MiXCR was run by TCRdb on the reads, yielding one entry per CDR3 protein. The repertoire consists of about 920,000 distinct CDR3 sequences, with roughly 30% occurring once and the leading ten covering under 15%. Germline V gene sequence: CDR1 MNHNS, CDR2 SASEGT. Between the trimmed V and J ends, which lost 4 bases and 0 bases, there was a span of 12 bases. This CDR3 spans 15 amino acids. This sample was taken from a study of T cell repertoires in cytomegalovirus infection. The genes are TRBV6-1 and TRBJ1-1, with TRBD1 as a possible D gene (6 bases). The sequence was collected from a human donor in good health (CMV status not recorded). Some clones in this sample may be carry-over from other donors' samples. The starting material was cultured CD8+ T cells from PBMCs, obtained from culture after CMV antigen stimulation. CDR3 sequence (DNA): TGTGCCAGCAGTGTGCGGGGGACAATGAACACTGAAGCTTTCTTT. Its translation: CASSVRGTMNTEAFF.